Listed here are 11 T cell receptor beta chains from one sample, sequenced in a study of blood T cell repertoires in COVID-19. Sequencing was performed with immunoSEQ multiplex PCR; in TCRdb, only in-frame clones are kept and a portion is missing. The sample lists about 220,000 clones; about four fifths were seen once. The sequenced sample consisted of PBMCs or T cells enriched from blood (not recorded which). The receptor set was obtained from a woman aged 60-70 years who had recovered from COVID-19.

This rearrangement joins TRBV11-2 to TRBJ2-3, with 7 bases matching TRBD1. Germline CDR1 is SGHAT and CDR2 is FQNNGV. Trimming took 5 bases from V and 5 from J; bases not matched to a gene: 10. The CDR3 is 15 residues long. The CDR3 DNA follows: TGTGCCAGCAGCCGGGGACAGACATTGGGAGATACGCAGTATTTT. Translating gives CASSRGQTLGDTQYF. The variable domain in full, with the rest retrieved from reference TRBV11-2 and TRBJ2-3, is EAGVAQSPRYKIIEKRQSVAFWCNPISGHATLYWYQQILGQGPKLLIQFQNNGVVDDSQLPKDRFSAERLKGVDSTLKIQPAKLEDSAVYLCASSRGQTLGDTQYFGPGTRLTVL.

V and J are TRBV20-1 and TRBJ2-1, with D possibly TRBD2 on 6 matching bases. The V and J ends lost 3 bases and 6 bases respectively, with 15 bases between them. CDR3 length: 14 residues. Germline-derived CDR1 and CDR2 are DFQATT and SNEGSKA (reference sequence). CDR3 in DNA: TGCAGTGCTAGTTCGCCTAGCGCCCCCAATGAGCAGTTCTTC. Residues: CSASSPSAPNEQFF.

This chain links TRBV28 with TRBJ1-6, with D uncertain. Trimming cost V 4 bases and J 1 base, with 11 bases left between them. Germline loops: CDR1 MDHEN, CDR2 SYDVKM. The CDR3 is 16 amino acids. CDR3 sequence reads: CASSSWEMSYNSPLHF. As DNA, the CDR3 is TGTGCCAGCAGTTCGTGGGAGATGTCCTATAATTCACCCCTCCACTTT.

This chain joins TRBV10-1 and TRBJ1-1; D not resolved. Trimming took 6 bases from V and 5 from J, leaving 13 bases between them. Germline V lookup: CDR1 WNHNN, CDR2 SYGVQD (reference sequence). CDR3 length: 13 amino acids. The chain's CDR3 is CASRAGGETEAFF. The CDR3 region has the DNA TGCGCCAGCAGAGCGGGAGGAGAGACTGAAGCTTTCTTT.

This clone was recorded a few times. The rearrangement uses TRBV7-8 and TRBJ1-5, with 10 bases aligning to TRBD1. Germline values: CDR1 SGHVS, CDR2 FQNEAQ. With V trimmed by 3 bases and J by 2 bases, 1 base remained unmatched. The CDR3 sequence is 15 residues long. The CDR3 nucleotides read TGTGCCAGCAGCTTCGGGACAGGGGGCAATCAGCCCCAGCATTTT. It translates to CASSFGTGGNQPQHF.

V is TRBV19 and J is TRBJ2-7, with 9 positions matching TRBD1. CDR3 size: 13 residues. Germline lookup yields CDR1 LNHDA and CDR2 SQIVND (reference sequence). The V and J ends lost 5 bases and 3 bases, in that order; junction bases with no gene match: 2. CDR3 nucleotide sequence: TGTGCCAGTAGTGCGGGACAGGGCTACGAGCAGTACTTC. It yields the protein CASSAGQGYEQYF.

This clone was picked up a small number of times. The chain recombines TRBV14 with TRBJ1-1; 8 nucleotides match TRBD1. Germline V gene data show CDR1 as SGHDN and CDR2 as FVKESK. V trimming: 4 bases; J trimming: 5 bases; junction bases outside the gene matches: 12. The CDR3 length is 16 residues. The CDR3 here is CASSRQITGGGTEAFF. The CDR3 coding sequence is TGTGCCAGCAGCCGTCAAATAACAGGGGGAGGAACTGAAGCTTTCTTT.

This chain links TRBV5-4 with TRBJ1-3; 9 bases match TRBD1. CDR3 length: 15 amino acids. Unmatched junction bases numbered 6, after V lost 4 bases and J lost 4 bases. Germline values: CDR1 SGHNT, CDR2 YYREEE (reference sequence). The CDR3 sequence is CASSPQGAEGNTIYF. The CDR3 DNA reads as TGTGCCAGCAGCCCACAGGGGGCGGAGGGAAACACCATATATTTT. The whole variable domain, filled in from reference TRBV5-4 and TRBJ1-3, reads ETGVTQSPTHLIKTRGQQVTLRCSSQSGHNTVSWYQQALGQGPQFIFQYYREEENGRGNFPPRFSGLQFPNYSSELNVNALELDDSALYLCASSPQGAEGNTIYFGEGSWLTVV.

The genes are TRBV6-5 and TRBJ1-5; the match to TRBD1 covers 7 bases. The CDR3 runs to 15 residues. Germline V lookup: CDR1 MNHEY, CDR2 SVGAGI. V lost 5 bases, J lost 3 bases, and 7 bases stayed unmatched. Here the CDR3 DNA reads TGTGCCAGCAGTCCACAGGGGCGGGCCAATCAGCCCCAGCATTTT. Its protein is CASSPQGRANQPQHF.

This chain joins TRBV15 and TRBJ2-2, with a tentative D call TRBD1 (7 bases). Between the trimmed V and J ends, which lost 5 bases and 3 bases, there was a span of 10 bases. The CDR3 is 14 amino acids. Germline V gene sequence: CDR1 LNHNV, CDR2 YYDKDF (reference sequence). The CDR3 here is CATSQGGHTGELFF. CDR3 nucleotide sequence: TGTGCCACCAGCCAGGGGGGCCACACCGGGGAGCTGTTTTTT. Supplemented by reference TRBV15 and TRBJ2-2, the full variable domain reads DAMVIQNPRYQVTQFGKPVTLSCSQTLNHNVMYWYQQKSSQAPKLLFHYYDKDFNNEADTPDNFQSRRPNTSFCFLDIRSPGLGDTAMYLCATSQGGHTGELFFGEGSRLTVL.

The chain employs TRBV2 and TRBJ1-3, with D uncertain. The V gene's germline CDR1 is SNHLY and CDR2 FYNNEI. The CDR3 is 15 residues long. V lost 3 bases and J lost 0, with 9 bases in between. This CDR3 reads CASSDGDFSGNTIYF. The CDR3 nucleotides are TGTGCCAGCAGTGACGGAGACTTCTCTGGAAACACCATATATTTT.